Listed here are 16 T cell receptor beta chains from one sample, sequenced in a study of T cell responses to AZD1222 COVID-19 vaccine. Method: immunoSEQ multiplex PCR; TCRdb's copy keeps in-frame clones and lacks some. The data contain about 170,000 clones, 90% of them singletons. The starting material was peripheral blood, obtained on day 0 of AZD1222 vaccination. These TCRs come from an adult in good health.

J is TRBJ2-1 and V is TRBV30; D unclear. V dropped 2 bases and J dropped 0 bases, with 11 bases sitting between them. From germline, CDR1 is GTSNPN and CDR2 SVGIG (reference sequence). The CDR3 spans 15 residues. The CDR3 loop is CAWSLGLSSYNEQFF. The CDR3 DNA reads TGTGCCTGGAGTCTCGGATTAAGCTCCTACAATGAGCAGTTCTTC.

This clone has just a few counts. The chain couples TRBV19 to TRBJ2-2; D is possibly TRBD1 (5 bases). The CDR3 consists of 15 residues. The germline V and J ends were trimmed by 11 bases and 4 bases, with 20 bases remaining between them. Germline V gives CDR1 LNHDA, CDR2 SQIVND (reference sequence). The CDR3 spells CASLTGQGITGELFF. The CDR3 coding sequence is TGTGCCTCCCTAACGGGCCAGGGAATCACCGGGGAGCTGTTTTTT.

V is TRBV28 and J is TRBJ2-7; the D is unclear. The CDR3 totals 13 residues. V was cut by 1 base and J by 11 bases, with 15 bases left in between. Germline values: CDR1 MDHEN, CDR2 SYDVKM. The chain's CDR3 is CASSLSIRPGKYF. The CDR3 DNA reads TGTGCCAGCAGTTTATCTATTAGGCCGGGCAAGTACTTC.

This rearrangement joins TRBV18 to TRBJ2-2; D is uncertain. CDR1 and CDR2 (germline): KGHSH, LQKENI. The V and J ends lost 3 bases and 8 bases respectively, with 7 bases between them. This CDR3 spans 12 amino acids. CDR3 coding DNA: TGTGCCAGCTCACCTGGGCAGGGGGAGCTGTTTTTT. Its protein product is CASSPGQGELFF.

The chain couples TRBV29-1 to TRBJ2-1, with 13 bases identical to TRBD2. Germline V gene sequence: CDR1 SQVTM, CDR2 ANQGSEA. V shed 2 bases, J shed 6 bases, and the junction held 4 bases outside the gene matches. The CDR3 runs 15 residues. The CDR3 DNA reads TGCAGCGTTGAATCAACTAGCGGGGGGGCCAATGAGCAGTTCTTC. Its protein is CSVESTSGGANEQFF.

The chain uses TRBV30 and TRBJ1-1; D gene uncertain. V was pared by 3 bases and J by 0 bases, with 11 bases between. This CDR3 comprises 14 residues. The V gene's germline CDR1 is GTSNPN and CDR2 SVGIG (reference sequence). CDR3 in amino acids: CAWSGVSMNTEAFF. In DNA, the CDR3 is TGTGCCTGGAGCGGCGTCAGCATGAACACTGAAGCTTTCTTT.

This rearrangement joins TRBV9 to TRBJ1-3; TRBD1 matches 8 bases. Germline V lookup: CDR1 SGDLS, CDR2 YYNGEE. CDR3 length: 15 residues. V lost 3 bases to trimming and J lost 1 base; unmatched junction nucleotides: 3. The CDR3 DNA reads as TGTGCCAGCAGCGCACAGGGGGGATCTGGAAACACCATATATTTT. It specifies CASSAQGGSGNTIYF.

The gene calls are TRBV4-1 and TRBJ1-3, with D hard to call. The CDR3 runs 15 residues. CDR1 is MGHRA and CDR2 is YSYEKL in the germline V gene. Trimming pared 2 bases from V and 3 bases from J, leaving 11 bases between. In nucleotides, the CDR3 is TGCGCCAGCAGCCAAAGGGCCGCGGGTGGAAACACCATATATTTT. It is translated as CASSQRAAGGNTIYF.

The rearrangement links TRBV7-9 to TRBJ1-6; TRBD1 agrees at 7 bases. Looked up from germline, CDR1 is SEHNR and CDR2 is FQNEAQ (reference sequence). The CDR3 covers 9 residues. CDR3 protein: CASGGPLHF. As DNA, the CDR3 is TGTGCGTCAGGGGGACCCCTCCACTTT.

The J gene is TRBJ2-1, the V gene TRBV28; D is uncertain. The CDR3 totals 16 residues. V lost 5 bases to trimming and J lost 7 bases, with 21 bases between them. CDR1 MDHEN and CDR2 SYDVKM come from the germline V gene. This CDR3 is CASSGWATYLGNEQFF. The DNA for the CDR3 is TGTGCCAGCAGTGGCTGGGCTACCTACTTGGGTAATGAGCAGTTCTTC.

The gene calls are TRBV13 and TRBJ1-3, with no clear D. The CDR3 is made up of 12 amino acids. Germline V gives CDR1 PRHDT, CDR2 FYEKMQ (reference sequence). The germline V and J ends were trimmed by 6 bases and 3 bases, with 6 bases remaining between them. CDR3 bases: TGTGCCAGCAGTCGTAGTGGAAACACCATATATTTT. Its protein product is CASSRSGNTIYF. Variable domain in full (rest from reference TRBV13 and TRBJ1-3): AAGVIQSPRHLIKEKRETATLKCYPIPRHDTVYWYQQGPGQDPQFLISFYEKMQSDKGSIPDRFSAQQFSDYHSELNMSSLELGDSALYFCASSRSGNTIYFGEGSWLTVV.

The CDR3 is CASSQNTGVYEQYF. CDR3 DNA: TGTGCCAGCAGCCAGAACACAGGGGTCTACGAGCAGTACTTC. The genes are TRBV4-2 and TRBJ2-7; 7 bases match TRBD1. Germline lookup yields CDR1 LGHNA and CDR2 YNFKEQ. V was clipped by 3 bases and J by 3 bases; unmatched bases: 5. The CDR3 covers 14 residues.

The CDR3 region has the DNA TGTGCCAGCACCCCCGGGGACAGTTATGGAAACACCATATATTTT. Protein: CASTPGDSYGNTIYF. V gene TRBV6-1 combines with J gene TRBJ1-3, with 7 bases lining up with TRBD1. The germline V gene has CDR1 MNHNS and CDR2 SASEGT. The ends lost 7 bases at V and 3 bases at J; junction bases unmatched: 9. CDR3 length equals 15 residues.

The V call is TRBV19, the J call TRBJ1-1; 9 nucleotides align to TRBD1. This CDR3 is 14 amino acids long. Trimming at V came to 8 bases and at J to 5 bases, leaving 9 bases not matched to a gene. Looked up from germline, CDR1 is LNHDA and CDR2 is SQIVND (reference sequence). The CDR3 DNA reads TGTGCCAGTGCTCCTAGAGGGACAGGGACTGAAGCTTTCTTT. As protein: CASAPRGTGTEAFF.

Points on this clone: This CDR3 is also generated by other DNA sequences in the sample. The CDR3 DNA is TGTGCCAGCAGTGTGGGTTTGAACACTGAAGCTTTCTTT. Its translation is CASSVGLNTEAFF. This rearrangement joins TRBV2 to TRBJ1-1; unclear D gene. The CDR3 runs to 13 residues. V lost 4 bases, J lost 0 bases, and 6 bases lay in between. Looked up from germline, CDR1 is SNHLY and CDR2 is FYNNEI.

The V and J genes are TRBV4-1 and TRBJ1-1; 7 positions agree with TRBD1. The CDR3 length is 15 residues. Germline V lookup: CDR1 MGHRA, CDR2 YSYEKL. Trimming removed 6 bases from V and 1 base from J; junction bases left unmatched: 8. DNA of the CDR3: TGCGCCAGCAGTCCAGAACCAGGGGGGAACACTGAAGCTTTCTTT. Translation gives CASSPEPGGNTEAFF.